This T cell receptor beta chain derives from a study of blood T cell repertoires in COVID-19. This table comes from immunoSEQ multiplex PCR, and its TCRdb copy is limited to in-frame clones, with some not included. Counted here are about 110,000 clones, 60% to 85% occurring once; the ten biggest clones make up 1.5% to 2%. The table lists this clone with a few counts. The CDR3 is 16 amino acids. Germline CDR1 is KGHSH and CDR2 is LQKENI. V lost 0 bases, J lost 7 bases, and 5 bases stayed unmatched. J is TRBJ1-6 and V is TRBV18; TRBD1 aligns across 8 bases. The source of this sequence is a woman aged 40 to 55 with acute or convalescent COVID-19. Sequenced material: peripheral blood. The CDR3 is CASSPPETGGNSPLHF. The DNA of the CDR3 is TGTGCCAGCTCACCACCCGAAACAGGGGGAAATTCACCCCTCCACTTT.